The 8 T cell receptor beta chains in this list originate from one sample, sequenced in a study of cytomegalovirus exposure and HLA in healthy donors (dated by TCRdb to 2016 to 2017). The library relied on the immunoSEQ multiplex PCR assay. For the multiplex PCR, a mixture combining 60 forward primers for TCR Vbeta segments and 13 reverse primers for TCR Jbeta segments was used. Here the immuneACCESS table is served through TCRdb, limited to in-frame sequences with V and J called. Missing clones are a known gap in these copies; in checked studies unresolved V genes cover under half, and the rest lacks a known reason. The sample contains roughly 63,000 clones, approximately 82% of them found a single time. Under 30% of the sample is in the top ten clones. Sequencing was performed on PBMCs. Receptor source: a woman in her 40s in good health and CMV-seropositive.

The sample holds a few counts of this clone. CDR3 amino acids: CASSPSGDEQYF. In nucleotides, the CDR3 is TGTGCCAGCTCACCGTCCGGTGACGAGCAGTACTTC. The chain has TRBV18 and TRBJ2-7; the D is unclear. From germline, CDR1 is KGHSH and CDR2 LQKENI. This CDR3 region has 12 residues. With 3 bases removed from V and 5 bases from J, the gap between germline ends came to 8 bases. The complete variable domain, with remaining parts taken from reference TRBV18 and TRBJ2-7, reads NAGVMQNPRHLVRRRGQEARLRCSPMKGHSHVYWYRQLPEEGLKFMVYLQKENIIDESGMPKERFSAEFPKEGPSILRIQQVVRGDSAAYFCASSPSGDEQYFGPGTRLTVT.

This clone was seen a handful of times. The rearrangement joins TRBV7-3 to TRBJ2-1, with 9 bases identical to TRBD2. CDR3 length equals 15 residues. Germline V CDR1 and CDR2: SGHTA, FQGTGA. The V segment lost 6 bases and the J segment 6 bases; nucleotides outside the gene matches: 9. Here the CDR3 reads CASSLAGAPGNEQFF. Written as DNA, the CDR3 is TGTGCCAGCAGTTTAGCGGGGGCCCCGGGCAATGAGCAGTTCTTC. The full variable domain, completed using reference TRBV7-3 and TRBJ2-1, is GAGVSQTPSNKVTEKGKYVELRCDPISGHTALYWYRQSLGQGPEFLIYFQGTGAADDSGLPNDRFFAVRPEGSVSTLKIQRTERGDSAVYLCASSLAGAPGNEQFFGPGTRLTVL.

V is TRBV4-3 and J is TRBJ2-7; 10 nucleotides line up with TRBD2. Per germline, CDR1 LGHNA and CDR2 YSLEER. The CDR3 consists of 18 residues. Trimming at V came to 1 base and at J to 3 bases, leaving 12 bases not matched to a gene. The CDR3 region is CASSQAPPGTSAIYEQYF. The CDR3 DNA sequence: TGCGCCAGCAGCCAAGCCCCCCCTGGGACTAGCGCGATCTACGAGCAGTACTTC.

Only one count was recorded for this clone. The gene calls are TRBV6-1 and TRBJ2-2; 9 bases agree with TRBD1. The germline V gene encodes CDR1 MNHNS and CDR2 SASEGT. CDR3 length: 14 amino acids. Trimming cost V 10 bases and J 7 bases; bases outside gene matches: 10. The DNA for the CDR3 is TGTGCCACTCCCGGACAGGGGTATGGCGGGGAGCTGTTTTTT. The encoded protein is CATPGQGYGGELFF.

This clone was counted only a few times. The CDR3 sequence: CAISEPGSDRAYGYTF. The CDR3 nucleotides are TGTGCCATCAGTGAGCCGGGGTCGGACAGGGCCTATGGCTACACCTTC. The rearrangement joins TRBV10-3 to TRBJ1-2; 8 bases are a match to TRBD1. Germline lookup yields CDR1 ENHRY and CDR2 SYGVKD. CDR3 length: 16 residues. The V and J ends lost 2 bases and 4 bases, in that order; junction bases with no gene match: 9.

The CDR3 is CASSLGVGGVGYTF. CDR3 nucleotide sequence: TGTGCCAGCAGCTTGGGTGTAGGCGGTGTGGGCTACACCTTC. The chain employs TRBV5-4 and TRBJ1-2; D is unclear. This CDR3 comprises 14 residues. CDR1 is SGHNT, CDR2 YYREEE, per germline (reference sequence). With 0 bases removed from V and 8 bases from J, the gap between germline ends came to 14 bases.

The chain couples TRBV5-1 to TRBJ1-2, with D possibly being TRBD1 (5 bases). Germline assignment: CDR1 SGHRS and CDR2 YFSETQ. The CDR3 has 14 residues. With 5 bases removed from V and 6 bases from J, the gap between germline ends came to 17 bases. The CDR3 reads CASRSGMQGDGYTF. The CDR3 DNA sequence: TGCGCCAGCAGATCTGGTATGCAGGGTGATGGCTACACCTTC.

The chain combines TRBV30 with TRBJ1-1; D remains ambiguous. The CDR3 covers 15 residues. Trimming cost V 3 bases and J 1 base, with 15 bases left between them. CDR1 is GTSNPN and CDR2 is SVGIG in the germline V gene (reference sequence). The CDR3 region has the DNA TGTGCCTGGAGCCGTAAGGCCGGGGAGAACACTGAAGCTTTCTTT. Translated: CAWSRKAGENTEAFF.